The 14 T cell receptor beta chains below come from one sample, sequenced in a study of CXCR3-negative and CXCR3-positive naive CD8 T cells (dated by TCRdb to the late 2010s). The run used a NextSeq 550. The Human TCR Profiling Kit (MiLaboratory) was used to make UMI-labeled 5' RACE TRB cDNA libraries. TCRdb reprocessed the reads into one record per CDR3 protein sequence, lacking DNA. The sample table holds over 150,000 distinct CDR3 sequences. The ten largest account for less than 0.55% of the sample. These receptors have no identified antigens. General findings and caveats noted by the study authors: TRB CDR3s from CXCR3-positive naive cells showed higher hydrophobicity (lower Kidera factor 4), lower energy, and higher strength and volume indices than CXCR3-negative naive cells.

Sequenced material: naive CXCR3+ CD8+ T cells from blood. In the paper's terms, the cell subset or site label means: CD45RO-CCR7+CD27+CD95- naive CD8+ T cells expressing CXCR3 (TNR3+). Every receptor here comes from a human donor in good health. Some clones in this sample may be carry-over from other donors' samples.

This rearrangement joins TRBV29-1 to TRBJ2-2; the TRBD1 assignment by TCRdb is unverifiable without DNA. Germline lookup yields CDR1 SQVTM and CDR2 ANQGSEA. The CDR3 has 15 amino acids. The CDR3 protein is CSAGDIEVNTGELFF.

V gene TRBV28 combines with J gene TRBJ2-3; with no DNA, the TCRdb D assignment of TRBD2 cannot be verified. Germline CDR1 and CDR2: MDHEN and SYDVKM. This CDR3 has 20 residues. CDR3 in amino acids: CASSWTLAGGSRPLRNTQYF.

The rearrangement links TRBV11-2 to TRBJ2-7; absent DNA, TCRdb's TRBD2 call cannot be checked. CDR3 length: 13 residues. In germline, CDR1 is SGHAT, CDR2 FQNNGV. Here the CDR3 reads CASSPNRRYEQYF.

The V call is TRBV29-1, the J call TRBJ1-1; TCRdb proposes TRBD1, but this gene call is untestable without DNA. The CDR3 runs 13 residues. Germline-derived CDR1 and CDR2 are SQVTM and ANQGSEA. The CDR3 region is CSVLRTMNTEAFF.

The chain recombines TRBV29-1 with TRBJ2-5; TCRdb outputs TRBD2, but without DNA this stays unchecked. Per the germline V gene, CDR1 is SQVTM and CDR2 is ANQGSEA. The CDR3 is 14 amino acids. CDR3 sequence reads: CSVGPGLGGETQYF.

The rearrangement joins TRBV7-2 to TRBJ2-1; absent DNA, TCRdb's TRBD2 call cannot be checked. This CDR3 contains 16 residues. From germline, CDR1 is SGHTA and CDR2 FQGNSA. CDR3 sequence reads: CASSPLAGGVYNEQFF.

V is TRBV27 and J is TRBJ2-7; TCRdb's D call, TRBD1, is unchecked because there is no DNA. CDR3 length: 15 amino acids. Germline V gene lookup returns CDR1 MNHEY and CDR2 SMNVEV (reference sequence). CDR3 residues: CASAPGTAITYEQYF.

V and J are TRBV29-1 and TRBJ2-7; TCRdb indicates TRBD2, and absent DNA this call remains unverified. Germline V gene sequence: CDR1 SQVTM, CDR2 ANQGSEA. The CDR3 contains 15 residues. CDR3 loop: CSVEVLASGSYEEYF.

The chain recombines TRBV6-5 with TRBJ2-2. There are 11 residues in the CDR3. Per the germline V gene, CDR1 is MNHEY and CDR2 is SVGAGI. This chain's CDR3 is CASRGSGELFF.

The chain uses TRBV5-1 and TRBJ2-1; as DNA is missing, the TRBD1 call by TCRdb cannot be tested. The CDR3 covers 13 residues. CDR1 SGHRS and CDR2 YFSETQ come from the germline V gene. CDR3 residues: CASSTPEDPGQFF.

V gene TRBV4-1 combines with J gene TRBJ1-5. Germline-derived CDR1 and CDR2 are MGHRA and YSYEKL. The CDR3 runs to 13 residues. CDR3 loop: CASSQDGVQPQHF.

This chain uses TRBV7-9 with TRBJ1-1; TCRdb lists TRBD1, though no DNA is available to test this call. The CDR3 runs 13 residues. CDR1 SEHNR and CDR2 FQNEAQ come from the germline V gene (reference sequence). This CDR3 reads CATRSRGNTEAFF. The full variable domain, rest sourced from reference TRBV7-9 and TRBJ1-1, is DTGVSQNPRHKITKRGQNVTFRCDPISEHNRLYWYRQTLGQGPEFLTYFQNEAQLEKSRLLSDRFSAERPKGSFSTLEIQRTEQGDSAMYLCATRSRGNTEAFFGQGTRLTVV.

The rearrangement links TRBV29-1 to TRBJ1-1. The germline V gene encodes CDR1 SQVTM and CDR2 ANQGSEA. The CDR3 runs to 12 residues. CDR3 protein: CSVEKGSAEAFF.

The rearrangement links TRBV11-2 to TRBJ1-1. This CDR3 spans 13 amino acids. Germline CDR1 reads SGHAT; CDR2 reads FQNNGV. The CDR3 sequence: CASSLGWNTEAFF.